The 14 T cell receptor beta chains below come from one sample, sequenced in a study of T cells in localized non-small cell lung cancer. Sequenced by immunoSEQ multiplex PCR; TCRdb stores in-frame clones only, minus some. This sample has about 33,000 clones, with about four fifths found just once. The material sequenced was peripheral blood, taken before any cancer treatment. These receptors originate from a male donor aged 60 or over with stage III squamous cell lung carcinoma.

The V gene is TRBV11-3, the J gene TRBJ2-5, with D perhaps matching TRBD1 or TRBD2 (5 bases each). This CDR3 comprises 13 residues. V gave up 1 base and J gave up 5 bases, with 8 bases separating them. Germline V gene sequence: CDR1 SGHNT, CDR2 YENEEA. In nucleotides, the CDR3 is TGTGCCAGCAGCTTAGGGGGCGGGGAGACCCAGTACTTC. Translating it yields CASSLGGGETQYF.

The J gene is TRBJ2-7, the V gene TRBV7-8; a weak D match, TRBD2 (6 bases). There are 16 residues in the CDR3. The V and J ends lost 1 base and 2 bases respectively, with 15 bases between them. Germline V gene data show CDR1 as SGHVS and CDR2 as FQNEAQ. The CDR3 coding sequence is TGTGCCAGCAGCTTAGGCCTGGGACTCTCAACCTACGAGCAGTACTTC. Translating gives CASSLGLGLSTYEQYF.

The rearrangement uses TRBV18 and TRBJ1-1, with D perhaps matching TRBD1 (5 bases). Germline V gene data show CDR1 as KGHSH and CDR2 as LQKENI. Trimming stripped 5 bases from V and 1 base from J, with 14 bases between. This CDR3 contains 15 residues. The CDR3 coding sequence is TGTGCCAGCTCAACACGGCACGGGGGGAACACTGAAGCTTTCTTT. Encoded protein: CASSTRHGGNTEAFF.

In its sample, this clone was seen a few times. V is TRBV7-9 and J is TRBJ1-2; no reliable D call. V dropped 7 bases and J dropped 3 bases, with 9 bases sitting between them. The germline V gene encodes CDR1 SEHNR and CDR2 FQNEAQ (reference sequence). This CDR3 spans 12 amino acids. The CDR3 protein is CASTPGDYGYTF. The CDR3 bases are TGTGCCAGCACCCCCGGGGACTATGGCTACACCTTC. The full variable domain, in which reference TRBV7-9 and TRBJ1-2 provide the parts outside the CDR3, is DTGVSQNPRHKITKRGQNVTFRCDPISEHNRLYWYRQTLGQGPEFLTYFQNEAQLEKSRLLSDRFSAERPKGSFSTLEIQRTEQGDSAMYLCASTPGDYGYTFGSGTRLTVV.

The genes are TRBV7-9 and TRBJ2-3, with D possibly being TRBD1 (7 bases). Germline values: CDR1 SEHNR, CDR2 FQNEAQ (reference sequence). Trimming took 5 bases from V and 6 from J, leaving 21 bases between them. The CDR3 sequence is 16 residues long. The CDR3 nucleotides are TGTGCCAGCAGCGAGATCCAGGGGGGTCGTCTTGATACGCAGTATTTT. Encoded protein: CASSEIQGGRLDTQYF. Variable domain in full (rest from reference TRBV7-9 and TRBJ2-3): DTGVSQNPRHKITKRGQNVTFRCDPISEHNRLYWYRQTLGQGPEFLTYFQNEAQLEKSRLLSDRFSAERPKGSFSTLEIQRTEQGDSAMYLCASSEIQGGRLDTQYFGPGTRLTVL.

This clone was seen just once. The chain joins TRBV7-2 to TRBJ2-5; D is undetermined. The CDR3 is 14 amino acids. Trimming left V 3 bases short and J 4 bases short, with 12 bases between. Germline CDR1 SGHTA, CDR2 FQGNSA. The CDR3 nucleotides read TGTGCCAGCAGCTTGACGAGTGTTGGAGAGACCCAGTACTTC. Its translation is CASSLTSVGETQYF.

This chain uses TRBV5-1 with TRBJ2-5; TRBD2 matches 8 bases. CDR1 and CDR2 (germline): SGHRS, YFSETQ. Trimming cost V 3 bases and J 5 bases; bases outside gene matches: 9. CDR3 length: 15 amino acids. CDR3 in amino acids: CASSWNGGAGETQYF. The CDR3 coding sequence is TGCGCCAGCAGCTGGAACGGGGGGGCCGGGGAGACCCAGTACTTC.

The chain links TRBV7-2 to TRBJ2-1, with TRBD2 identical over 7 bases. The V gene's germline CDR1 is SGHTA and CDR2 FQGNSA. This CDR3 is 15 amino acids long. Trimming took 5 bases from V and 1 from J; bases not matched to a gene: 5. The chain's CDR3 is CASSLTGLSYNEQFF. The CDR3 nucleotides read TGTGCCAGCAGCCTAACGGGACTATCCTACAATGAGCAGTTCTTC.

The chain joins TRBV10-3 to TRBJ2-7; 7 nucleotides match TRBD1. Germline V gene sequence: CDR1 ENHRY, CDR2 SYGVKD. CDR3 length equals 14 residues. V shed 6 bases and J 2 bases; nucleotides not matched to a gene: 7. The CDR3 sequence: CAIRGQEQAYEQYF. In nucleotides, the CDR3 is TGTGCCATCAGAGGACAGGAGCAGGCCTACGAGCAGTACTTC.

The rearrangement uses TRBV28 and TRBJ2-7; the D gene is possibly TRBD2 (6 bases). Germline lookup yields CDR1 MDHEN and CDR2 SYDVKM. The CDR3 runs 16 residues. V was clipped by 6 bases and J by 0 bases, with 18 bases between them. Here the CDR3 DNA reads TGTGCCAGCAGCTCCCTCGCGGAGGGGAGCTCCTACGAGCAGTACTTC. Protein: CASSSLAEGSSYEQYF. Full variable domain (remainder filled in from reference TRBV28 and TRBJ2-7): DVKVTQSSRYLVKRTGEKVFLECVQDMDHENMFWYRQDPGLGLRLIYFSYDVKMKEKGDIPEGYSVSREKKERFSLILESASTNQTSMYLCASSSLAEGSSYEQYFGPGTRLTVT.

In this sample, this clone turned up a few times. This chain joins TRBV18 and TRBJ1-1; 7 bases line up with TRBD1. Germline V lookup: CDR1 KGHSH, CDR2 LQKENI. The J segment lost 1 base and the V segment lost 6 bases, leaving 8 bases of the junction unmatched. The CDR3 is 15 amino acids. CDR3 nucleotide sequence: TGTGCCAGCTCTCGGGACAGACCCTCGAACACTGAAGCTTTCTTT. Protein product: CASSRDRPSNTEAFF.

The V gene is TRBV2, the J gene TRBJ1-2; D may be TRBD1 (5 bases). Germline values: CDR1 SNHLY, CDR2 FYNNEI. CDR3 length: 16 amino acids. The V end lost 3 bases, the J end lost 0 bases, and 14 bases lay between the germline ends. Here the CDR3 DNA reads TGTGCCAGCAGTGAGGGGCGACCGTTAGCTAACTATGGCTACACCTTC. This encodes CASSEGRPLANYGYTF. Variable domain in full (rest from reference TRBV2 and TRBJ1-2): EPEVTQTPSHQVTQMGQEVILRCVPISNHLYFYWYRQILGQKVEFLVSFYNNEISEKSEIFDDQFSVERPDGSNFTLKIRSTKLEDSAMYFCASSEGRPLANYGYTFGSGTRLTVV.

The V and J genes are TRBV2 and TRBJ2-5; D possibly corresponds to TRBD2 (5 bases). The CDR3 runs 14 residues. The germline gives CDR1 SNHLY, CDR2 FYNNEI. The V end lost 3 bases, the J end lost 1 base, and 9 bases lay between the germline ends. The DNA for the CDR3 is TGTGCCAGCAGTGATGGGCGGGCCCAAGAGACCCAGTACTTC. Its translation: CASSDGRAQETQYF.

The chain joins TRBV7-3 to TRBJ2-1; TRBD2 aligns across 7 bases. Germline CDR1 is SGHTA and CDR2 is FQGTGA. This CDR3 has 15 residues. J gave up 4 bases and V 5 bases, and 8 bases lay outside the gene matches. The CDR3 protein is CASSVAASGYNEQFF. CDR3 coding DNA: TGTGCCAGCAGCGTAGCGGCTAGCGGTTACAATGAGCAGTTCTTC.